This T cell receptor (beta chain) emerged from a study of cytomegalovirus exposure and HLA in healthy donors. Overall study context: Prior work identified 95 million to 120 million unique TCR beta sequences in 150 million to 200 million T cells.

On this clone itself: Its antigen is not known.

Study-level findings and limits: For most TCR beta V segments, an earlier analysis put the productive rate at about 87% or about 30% of the time. According to reports, the classifier identified cytomegalovirus status with high specificity and sensitivity. The authors later found HLA-associated TCR beta chains more clonally expanded than equally common others.

13 Jbeta primers and 60 Vbeta primers were used for the PCR. Repertoires were generated with immunoSEQ multiplex PCR, while TCRdb's copy carries only in-frame clones and drops some. The sample carries 180,000 or so clones, roughly 78% recorded once. This CDR3 has 14 amino acids. Germline V gives CDR1 MGHDK, CDR2 SYGVNS. Trimming removed 8 bases from V and 4 bases from J; junction bases left unmatched: 5. This receptor was taken from a woman aged 30 to 39 in good health and CMV-seronegative. Sequenced input: PBMCs. The chain carries TRBV25-1 and TRBJ1-5, with 10 nucleotides matching TRBD1. CDR3: CASPDRGLNQPQHF. The CDR3 DNA sequence: TGTGCCAGCCCCGACAGGGGGCTAAATCAGCCCCAGCATTTT.